This TCR beta chain was identified during a study of blood T cell repertoires in COVID-19. At the level of the study: From the United States, Italy and Spain came samples of acute and convalescent COVID-19. The analysed material was cDNA or gDNA that came from T cells, B-cell-depleted T cells, or PBMCs.

In the authors' workflow: The authors estimated nucleated cell counts from reference gene primer amplification. Sequencing used immunoSEQ multiplex PCR; TCRdb keeps in-frame clones, though not all of them. The V and J calls and clone size were taken over from that table, and D and trimming were inferred from the DNA. Here the sample spans about 160,000 clones, roughly 81% being singletons. From germline, CDR1 is SQVTM and CDR2 ANQGSEA. CDR3 length: 16 amino acids. V lost 7 bases, J lost 0 bases, and 21 bases lay in between. The sequence was collected from a man aged 35 to 55 with acute or convalescent COVID-19. Sequenced material: peripheral blood. The chain combines TRBV29-1 with TRBJ1-2; D is ambiguous. Here the CDR3 DNA reads TGCAGCGCCCTCTCGTTGGAGGCCCCAGCTAACTATGGCTACACCTTC. It codes for CSALSLEAPANYGYTF.